One T cell receptor (beta chain) is described in this entry. The antigen remains undetermined. Libraries were made from TCR beta cDNA, and they carried unique molecular identifiers. Input populations of 1 to 10 million T cells gave rise to 500,000 to 600,000 cDNA molecules. TCRdb re-called the PCR reads with MiXCR, one entry per CDR3 protein. Of about 430,000 distinct CDR3 sequences listed, 35% to 45% were seen once; the top ten hold less than 10%. The data stem from a study of post-analysis software for immune sequencing data. For the study at large: As for disease course, relapsing-remitting, secondary progressive and progressive-relapsing multiple sclerosis were all included. Findings of the study overall: Samples made in the same batch grouped tightly together by F measure. For normalized Chao1 diversity, multiple sclerosis patients scored significantly lower than controls did. TRBV segments more frequent in patients than in controls numbered roughly 5 and included TRBV5-6, TRBV5-1 and TRBV20-1.

Trimming shortened V by 6 bases and J by 9 bases, and 36 bases separated the two germline ends. The length of the CDR3 is 19 residues. The germline V gene has CDR1 SQVTM and CDR2 ANQGSEA. The rearrangement uses TRBV29-1 and TRBJ1-5; a weak D match, TRBD1 (5 bases). Specimen: blood. The receptor's source is a girl aged 2 to 9 with multiple sclerosis. Here the CDR3 reads CSVVPGTKLAISRVRPQHF. CDR3 coding DNA: TGCAGCGTGGTACCTGGCACAAAATTAGCAATCAGCAGGGTTCGGCCCCAGCATTTT. Based on the CDR3 plus reference TRBV29-1 and TRBJ1-5, the full variable domain is SAVISQKPSRDICQRGTSLTIQCQVDSQVTMMFWYRQQPGQSLTLIATANQGSEATYESGFVIDKFPISRPNLTFSTLTVSNMSPEDSSIYLCSVVPGTKLAISRVRPQHFGDGTRLSIL.